The source of this T cell receptor beta chain is a study of OX40 agonist ivuxolimab in advanced cancers. This clone has just one count. Its antigen is as yet unknown. Germline CDR1 reads SGHTS; CDR2 reads YDEGEE. Trimming removed 2 bases from V and 7 bases from J; junction bases left unmatched: 5. CDR3 length: 14 amino acids. Libraries were prepared by immunoSEQ multiplex PCR; TCRdb keeps only in-frame clonotypes and omits some of them. The data show fewer than 70,000 clones, approximately 82% seen once. Findings of the study overall: Among T cells, CD8+ cells averaged more expanded clones than CD4+ cells. Near-lowest levels of clonal expansion characterized partial responders at 0.1-3.0 mg/kg.

The chain links TRBV5-8 to TRBJ1-4; 7 bases agree with TRBD1. Sequencing was performed on CD4+ or CD8+ T cells sorted from blood, taken in a trial of the OX40 agonist ivuxolimab. The receptor was derived from an adult with an advanced solid tumor such as melanoma, head and neck, liver or kidney cancer. The chain's CDR3 is CASSLSGGGEKLFF. The CDR3 DNA is TGTGCCAGCAGCTTATCAGGGGGGGGTGAAAAACTGTTTTTT.